Included here is one TCR beta chain sequence, with context. Its antigen remains unknown. This sample is part of a study of beta chain features in type 1 diabetes. General study findings and limits: Insertion counts at VDJ junctions were lower in type 1 diabetes patients, who also showed more deletions there. PCR, the amplification step, might favor shorter templates, equally in patients and controls. Patients' naive, central memory and regulatory TCRB repertoires appeared more alike than those of healthy donors.

The CDR3 runs to 13 residues. Deletions cut 4 bases from V and 10 bases from J, with 14 bases between. From germline, CDR1 is LGHNT and CDR2 FRNRAP. Every bit of the isolated RNA underwent reverse transcription, so sequencing read expressed TCRB transcripts. This table comes from immunoSEQ multiplex PCR, and its TCRdb copy is limited to in-frame clones, with some not included. The table shows some 99,000 clones, with about two fifths occurring only once. The genes are TRBV12-5 and TRBJ2-1; D uncertain. This TCR was sampled from a woman under 30 in good health. The sequencing input was stem cell memory CD4+ T cells from blood. The CDR3 reads CASGSPSGQEQFF. CDR3 DNA sequence: TGTGCTAGTGGTTCCCCTAGTGGCCAAGAGCAGTTCTTC. The full variable domain, in which reference TRBV12-5 and TRBJ2-1 provide the parts outside the CDR3, is DARVTQTPRHKVTEMGQEVTMRCQPILGHNTVFWYRQTMMQGLELLAYFRNRAPLDDSGMPKDRFSAEMPDATLATLKIQPSEPRDSAVYFCASGSPSGQEQFFGPGTRLTVL.